This T cell receptor (beta chain) derives from a study of control samples from healthy donors and cancer patients. CDR1 is LGHDT, CDR2 YNNKEL, per germline (reference sequence). The germline V and J ends were trimmed by 4 bases and 9 bases, with 15 bases remaining between them. There are 13 residues in the CDR3. Profiled with immunoSEQ multiplex PCR; TCRdb holds only in-frame clones, not every one. The data contain roughly 84,000 clones, roughly 90% of them seen just once; the ten biggest clones take up 6.5% to 7.5%. This clone was seen a handful of times. This sequence originates from a man in his fifties or sixties in good health. The chain links TRBV3-1 (or the pseudogene TRBV3-2) to TRBJ1-2; tentatively, D is TRBD1 (5 bases). Specimen: blood. As DNA, the CDR3 is TGTGCCAGCAGCCCCGGCAGGGTTTTGAGCTACACCTTC. Translated, it gives CASSPGRVLSYTF.